This record covers a single TCR beta chain. This clonotype has only a few counts. Its recognized antigen is unknown. Base qualities are not at hand, and no much larger clone is one base apart. This sample is drawn from a study of vaccination and CD4 T cells after COVID-19 (dated by TCRdb to between 2021 and 2022). With regard to the full study: Every convalescent patient had a positive nasal swab PCR test for SARS-CoV-2, with mild disease in 8 to 10 patients and severe disease in one. The spike-specific CD4+ TCR repertoire was compared before and after mRNA vaccination in approximately ten COVID-19 convalescent patients and a handful of infection-naive healthy vaccine recipients. Post-vaccine blood samples were obtained a median of about 72 days after the second vaccine dose, with a range of roughly 13 to 250 days. Control cultures used a CEFX viral epitope pool as positive control, an HIV-1 Nef peptide pool as negative control, or no peptide. In the convalescent cohort there were six males and four females, among whom were two Hispanic individuals, seven Caucasians, two Asians and one multiracial person. For stimulating the cultures, overlapping spike peptide pools were used, derived from SARS-CoV-2 as well as from the common cold coronaviruses HCoV-NL63, HCoV-OC43 and HCoV-229E. Participants received two doses of either the Pfizer-BioNTech BNT162b2 vaccine (n=8) or the Moderna mRNA-1273 vaccine (n=2). Post-COVID blood samples from convalescent patients were collected a median of roughly 100 days after diagnosis, with a range of roughly 30 to 170 days.

The library was built by means of PCR. DNA from cultured CD4+ T cells underwent TCR sequencing with the Oncomine TCR Beta short-read assay at the Johns Hopkins FTIC core. The QIAamp micro DNA kit was used to extract genomic DNA from the cultured CD4+ T cells. The Oncomine TCR Beta libraries from cultured CD4+ T cells were pooled using unique dual indexes and then sequenced on an Illumina iSeq 100. In the original analysis: Non-productive sequences were filtered out, and CDR3s that did not start with C, did not end with F or W, or were shorter than 7 amino acids were discarded. Antigen-specific clonotypes were identified with the MANAFEST web application by comparing peptide-stimulated wells with reference and other culture wells. To be called positive, a clone needed an FDR below 0.05, an odds ratio above 5, and a productive frequency above 0.1% in at least two of three replicate wells. Cross-reactive clonotypes were defined as significantly expanded in both SARS-CoV-2 spike wells and at least one common cold coronavirus spike condition. CDR3 homology was assessed with Levenshtein distances (stringdist) and unrooted phylogenetic trees (ape) in R version 3.6.1. TCRdb's own reprocessing of the public reads used fastp at Q25 and MiXCR and kept productive beta chains. Rows merge per CDR3 protein into single entries with the most common DNA and genes. In this record, the V and J calls reflect TCRdb's handling and not the investigators' own analysis. In all, the sample holds about 7,300 distinct CDR3 sequences, and about 54% of those were seen once. The ten largest clones represent roughly 33% of the sample.

Broad study findings and their caveats: Relatively few convalescent patients were included in the study, and early timepoints after natural infection were not analyzed. Although the median number of SARS-CoV-2-reactive clonotypes went up from roughly 20 after infection to 30 to 45 after vaccination, the increase was not significant. In convalescent patients, a median about 86% of post-vaccine SARS-CoV-2-reactive clones were detected only after vaccination, suggesting vaccine-specific priming. Of the vaccine-specific clones in convalescent patients, 304 of 307, or nearly all, reacted only to SARS-CoV-2 spike and did not cross-react with common cold coronaviruses.

The V end loses 5 bases and the J end loses 1 base, and a stretch of 11 bases separates them. The CDR3 has 14 amino acids, counting the end cysteine and phenylalanine. CDR3 DNA is the only sequence kept; it has 42 bases, read in frame from the first base. CDR1 and CDR2, looked up from the germline V gene (reference sequence), are LNHNV and YYDKDF. Interpreted using the paper, the treatment or condition label stands for: approximately 9-day PBMC culture with coronavirus spike peptide pools or control peptides (ViraFEST assay). The ViraFEST assay was used in the study, in which antigen-specific T cells were expanded with peptide pools and expanded clonotypes were subsequently identified by TCR sequencing. The convalescent patients' positive SARS-CoV-2 PCR tests were from March to December 2020, which was before the Alpha, Beta and Delta variants emerged in the United States. Each well held 2.1 million or so PBMCs cultured in IMDM containing about 5% human AB serum and roughly 10 IU/ml IL-2, with roughly 9.2 ug/ml peptide pools added. On days 3 and 7, half of the culture medium was replaced with fresh IL-2-containing medium. CD4+ T cells were isolated after 10 days of culture through negative selection using the EasySep CD4+ T cell isolation kit. PBMCs were separated from whole blood using Ficoll-Paque Plus gradient centrifugation and then either used fresh or cryopreserved at -140C. Each culture condition was generally run in triplicate wells.

The source of this sequence is a human donor who had recovered from COVID-19. The rearranged chain carries TRBV15 and TRBJ1-2; TRBD1 might be the D gene, on 5 matching bases. Sequenced material: CD4+ T cells from blood, cultured in vitro. The DNA sequence is TGTGCCACCAGCGGTACGGGACTTAACTATGGCTACACCTTC. Translated, this gives CATSGTGLNYGYTF.